This is a list of T cell receptor beta chains from one sample in a study of memory CD4+ T cells and cytomegalovirus serostatus. Some clones are missing from TCRdb's copy, which holds only in-frame ones; the method was immunoSEQ multiplex PCR. The sample consists of around 45,000 clones, approximately 74% of them appearing once. Sequencing used memory CD4+ T cells from blood. The receptors here all came from an adult in good health and CMV-seropositive. CDR3s include the opening cysteine and the closing phenylalanine or tryptophan. D genes are given only for firm matches. Clone size is stated in some rows and not others, as once, few, many or a class when expanded.

>.|15|TRBJ2-7|TRBV5-6|.
TGTGCCAGCAGCCGTCCGGGGGAAACCTCCTACGAGCAGTACTTC
CASSRPGETSYEQYF
>.|11|TRBJ1-2|TRBV20-1|.
TGCAGTGCTAGCTCGTGGCATGGCTACACCTTC
CSASSWHGYTF
>TRBD2|15|TRBJ2-5|TRBV18|few
TGTGCCAGCTCACCGTTGACTAGCGCCCAAGAGACCCAGTACTTC
CASSPLTSAQETQYF
>TRBD2|17|TRBJ2-1|TRBV13|few
TGTGCCAGCAGCCAGCCATTGGGACTAGCGATAAACAATGAGCAGTTCTTC
CASSQPLGLAINNEQFF
>.|13|TRBJ1-1|TRBV5-1|.
TGCGCCAGCAAGGATGCCCCGGACACTGAAGCTTTCTTT
CASKDAPDTEAFF
>.|11|TRBJ2-7|TRBV20-1|.
TGCAGTGCCCGAACGGCCCACGAGCAGTACTTC
CSARTAHEQYF
>.|15|TRBJ1-1|TRBV15|.
TGTGCCACCAGCAGAGATCTTCGGGACGGCACTGAAGCTTTCTTT
CATSRDLRDGTEAFF
>.|12|TRBJ2-1|TRBV12-5|medium-sized
TGTGCTAGTGGTAGGGGGGCGGGTGAGCAGTTCTTC
CASGRGAGEQFF
>.|14|TRBJ2-3|TRBV15|.
TGTGCCACCAGCAGAACATTAGCGGAAGATACGCAGTATTTT
CATSRTLAEDTQYF
>.|13|TRBJ1-5|TRBV7-9|.
TGTGCCAGCAGCTTGGGGTTCCTTCAGCCCCAGCATTTT
CASSLGFLQPQHF
>TRBD2|15|TRBJ2-3|TRBV4-2|few
TGTGCCAGCAGCCGTAGCGGGGGACCCCGTGATACGCAGTATTTT
CASSRSGGPRDTQYF
>.|15|TRBJ2-6|TRBV4-1|.
TGCGCCAGCAGCCTTCGCGAGTTCGGGGCCAACGTCCTGACTTTC
CASSLREFGANVLTF
>TRBD1|13|TRBJ1-4|TRBV19|.
TGTGCCAGTAGGGGCAGGGGGAATGAAAAACTGTTTTTT
CASRGRGNEKLFF
>.|13|TRBJ2-7|TRBV5-1|.
TGCGCCAGCAGCTTGGACGCAAGGAGGGAGCAGTACTTC
CASSLDARREQYF
>TRBD1|14|TRBJ1-5|TRBV19|.
TGTGCCAGTAGTCAACAGGGGGCGGGGCAGCCCCAGCATTTT
CASSQQGAGQPQHF
>TRBD1|14|TRBJ2-7|TRBV4-1|few
TGCGCCAGCAGCCCCGACAGGGACTCCTACGAGCAGTACTTC
CASSPDRDSYEQYF
>.|14|TRBJ2-5|TRBV7-2|.
TGTGCCAGCAGTTACGTCGCGGCAGGAGAGACCCAGTACTTC
CASSYVAAGETQYF
>.|14|TRBJ1-1|TRBV6-4|.
TGTGCCAGCAGTGAAGACAGTCTCGTCCCGCCGGCTTTCTTT
CASSEDSLVPPAFF
>.|13|TRBJ2-4|TRBV7-9|.
TGTGCCAGCAGCGTGAATACCAAAAACATTCAGTACTTC
CASSVNTKNIQYF
>.|12|TRBJ2-2|TRBV7-9|.
TGTGCCAGCAGCTTAGGGGCCGGGGAGCTGTTTTTT
CASSLGAGELFF
>.|15|TRBJ1-5|TRBV19|.
TGTGCCAGTAGTATTGGCAGGGTACTCAATCAGCCCCAGCATTTT
CASSIGRVLNQPQHF
>TRBD1|15|TRBJ1-1|TRBV5-1|few
TGCGCCAGCAGCCCTTCCTTCGACAGGGACCCTGAAGCTTTCTTT
CASSPSFDRDPEAFF
>.|13|TRBJ1-2|TRBV7-2|.
TGTGCCAGCAGGCCACAGGGCAGCTATGGCTACACCTTC
CASRPQGSYGYTF
>TRBD1|16|TRBJ1-4|TRBV5-4|.
TGTGCCAGCAGTTACCTGGTGGGACAGGGTACGGAAAAACTGTTTTTT
CASSYLVGQGTEKLFF
>.|15|TRBJ2-7|TRBV15|.
TGTGCCACCAGCAGAGATCCAGGCAGGGCCTACGAGCAGTACTTC
CATSRDPGRAYEQYF
>.|11|TRBJ2-7|TRBV11-2|.
TGTGCCAGCAGGTCCGGGTACGAGCAGTACTTC
CASRSGYEQYF
>.|14|TRBJ1-1|TRBV7-2|.
TGTGCCAGCAGCTTAACTGTCGAAAACGCTGAAGCTTTCTTT
CASSLTVENAEAFF
>.|12|TRBJ1-4|TRBV15|.
TGTGCCACCAGCAGAGGGGTAGGAAAACTGTTTTTT
CATSRGVGKLFF
>.|14|TRBJ1-5|TRBV7-2|.
TGTGCCAGCAGCTTAGGGAACCTCCATCAGCCCCAGCATTTT
CASSLGNLHQPQHF
>.|14|TRBJ1-2|TRBV10-3|few
TGTGCCATCCAGGCAAGGGACAAGGACTATGGCTACACCTTC
CAIQARDKDYGYTF
>TRBD2|16|TRBJ2-1|TRBV4-2|once
TGTGCCAGCAGCCAAGATCTGACTAGCGGGGAAAATGAGCAGTTCTTC
CASSQDLTSGENEQFF
>.|13|TRBJ2-7|TRBV5-1|.
TGCGCCAGCAGCCCCGGGATGGGGGACGAGCAGTACTTC
CASSPGMGDEQYF
>TRBD1|16|TRBJ1-5|TRBV19|.
TGTGCCAGTAGTATAGTTCGGACAGGGGGCAAACAGCCCCAGCATTTT
CASSIVRTGGKQPQHF
>.|17|TRBJ1-1|TRBV9|.
TGTGCCAGCAGCGTAGGTGTCGGAGCAGGGGTGGCCACTGAAGCTTTCTTT
CASSVGVGAGVATEAFF
>.|17|TRBJ1-2|TRBV11-2|.
TGTGCCAGCAGCTTAGATCGTGGAACAGGGAGGGTGAGGGGCTACACCTTC
CASSLDRGTGRVRGYTF
>TRBD1|15|TRBJ2-3|TRBV10-3|.
TGTGCCTCCAGAGGGACAGGGCAGGCGTCCGATACGCAGTATTTT
CASRGTGQASDTQYF
>.|18|TRBJ2-7|TRBV5-1|.
TGCGCCAGCAGCTTGAGGGGTGGGACTGCCAAGAGGGCCTACGAGCAGTACTTC
CASSLRGGTAKRAYEQYF
>.|16|TRBJ2-7|TRBV4-1|.
TGCGCCAGCAGCCAAGATATAGGCGGTTTGTCCTACGAGCAGTACTTC
CASSQDIGGLSYEQYF
>.|15|TRBJ2-3|TRBV9|.
TGTGCCAGCAGCGTAGACGTGGGGCTGAGAGATACGCAGTATTTT
CASSVDVGLRDTQYF
>.|15|TRBJ2-7|TRBV5-6|once
TGTGCCAGCAGCTTGCCCGTGGGGGTTGCGCGGGAGCAGTACTTC
CASSLPVGVAREQYF
>.|12|TRBJ2-5|TRBV2|.
TGTGCCAGCAGTGAAGGGCGGGAGACCCAGTACTTC
CASSEGRETQYF
>TRBD1|14|TRBJ2-7|TRBV5-4|.
TGTGCCAGCAGCTTGGACAGGGGGCAGGGCGAGCAGTACTTC
CASSLDRGQGEQYF